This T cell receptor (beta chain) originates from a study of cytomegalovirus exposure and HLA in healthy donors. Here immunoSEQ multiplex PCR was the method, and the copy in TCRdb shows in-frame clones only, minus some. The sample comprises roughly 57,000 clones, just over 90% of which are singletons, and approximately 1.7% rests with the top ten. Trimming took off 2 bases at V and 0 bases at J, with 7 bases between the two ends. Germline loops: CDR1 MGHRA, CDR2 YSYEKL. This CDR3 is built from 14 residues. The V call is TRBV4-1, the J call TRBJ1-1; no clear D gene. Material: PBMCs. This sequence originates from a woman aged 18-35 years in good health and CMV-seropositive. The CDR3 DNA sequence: TGCGCCAGCAGCCAACCACCTATGAACACTGAAGCTTTCTTT. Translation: CASSQPPMNTEAFF.